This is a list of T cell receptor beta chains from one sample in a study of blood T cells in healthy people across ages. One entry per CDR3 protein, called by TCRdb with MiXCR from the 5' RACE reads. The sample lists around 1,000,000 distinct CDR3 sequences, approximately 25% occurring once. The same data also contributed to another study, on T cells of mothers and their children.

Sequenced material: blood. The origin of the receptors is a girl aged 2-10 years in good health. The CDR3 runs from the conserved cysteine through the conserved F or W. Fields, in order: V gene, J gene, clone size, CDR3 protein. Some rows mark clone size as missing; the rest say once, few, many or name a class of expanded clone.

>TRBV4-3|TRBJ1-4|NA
CASSQGSASATNEKLFF
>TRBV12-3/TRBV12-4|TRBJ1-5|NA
CASSFNDRDQPQHF
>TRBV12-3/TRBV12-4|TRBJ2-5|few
CASSFFGGGASETQYF
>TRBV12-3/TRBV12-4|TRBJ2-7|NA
CASEGGDAEQYF
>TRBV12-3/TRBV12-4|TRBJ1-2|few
CASSPRGQGYTF
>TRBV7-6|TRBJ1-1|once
CASSRQIPNTEAFF
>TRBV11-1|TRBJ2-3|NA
CASRMRVGDTQYF
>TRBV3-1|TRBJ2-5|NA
CASSHRTRQETQYF
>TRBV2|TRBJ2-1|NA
CASSLHLSGLYNEQFF
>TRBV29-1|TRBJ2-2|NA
CSVGAGRWELFF
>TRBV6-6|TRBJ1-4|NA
CASSYRTVDNEKLFF
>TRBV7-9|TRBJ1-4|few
CASSPQGPNEKLFF
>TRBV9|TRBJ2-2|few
CASSASGTGGELFF
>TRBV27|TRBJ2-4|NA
CASRALIAKNIQYF
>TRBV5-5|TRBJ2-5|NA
CASSLARPSGETQYF
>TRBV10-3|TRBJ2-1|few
CAGGPDLNEQFF
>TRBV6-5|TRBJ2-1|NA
CASSYTAGGGYNEQFF
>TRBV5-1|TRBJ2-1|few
CASSRPPGDEQFF
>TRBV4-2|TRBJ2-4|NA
CASSQEGGARNIQYF
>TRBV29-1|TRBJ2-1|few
CSVERLAGGVFF
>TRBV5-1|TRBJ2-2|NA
CASSFQMNTGELFF
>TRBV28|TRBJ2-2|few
CASSGTWNTGELFF
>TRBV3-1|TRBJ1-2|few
CASSQEVMDRAYGYTF
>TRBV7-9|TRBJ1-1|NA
CASSFGRSEAFF
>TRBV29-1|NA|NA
CSVVVNSYEQYF
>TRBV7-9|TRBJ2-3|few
CASSFLLGGSDTDTQYF
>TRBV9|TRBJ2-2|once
CASSVDLDAGELFF
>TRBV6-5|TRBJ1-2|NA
CASSYSQGANGYTF
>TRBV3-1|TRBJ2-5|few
CASSQAGEPQETQYF
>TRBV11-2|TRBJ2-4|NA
CASSTFGGGSNKNIQYF
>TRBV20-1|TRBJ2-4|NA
CSASLENIQCF
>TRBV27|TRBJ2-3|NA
CASSRLVGGPDTQYF
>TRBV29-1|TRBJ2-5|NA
CSARTGGETQYF
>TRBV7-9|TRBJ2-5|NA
CATARGVQETQYF
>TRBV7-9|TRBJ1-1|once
CASSLLVVRAFF
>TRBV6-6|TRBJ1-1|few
CASRFFVSGPDTEAFF
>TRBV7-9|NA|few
CASSLTGRSYEQYF
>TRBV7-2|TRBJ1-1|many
CASSTGPNTEAFF
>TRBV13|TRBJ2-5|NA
CASSHSGRVLQETQYF
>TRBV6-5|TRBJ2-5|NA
CASSYSGFEETQYF
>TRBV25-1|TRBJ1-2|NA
CASSGGGLSGYTF
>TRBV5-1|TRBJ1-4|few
CASSLIGGGREKLFF
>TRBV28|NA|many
CASTQGGAGTVIGGEQFF
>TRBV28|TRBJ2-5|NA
CASSSGTSGRARRDQYF
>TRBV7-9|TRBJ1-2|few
CASSQQLLGQAPSNYGYTF
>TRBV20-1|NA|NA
CSAHSRDVYEQYF